These 19 T cell receptor beta chains were all obtained from the same sample, sequenced in a study of blood T cell repertoires in COVID-19. Libraries were prepared by immunoSEQ multiplex PCR; TCRdb keeps only in-frame clonotypes and omits some of them. The data contain under 150,000 clones, under 90% of them singletons. The sequenced material came from peripheral blood. All receptors come from a human donor in a cohort sampled during active COVID-19.

V is TRBV18 and J is TRBJ1-2; tentative D call: TRBD1 (5 bases). CDR3 size: 13 residues. In germline, CDR1 is KGHSH, CDR2 LQKENI. V was cut by 1 base and J by 6 bases, with 9 bases left in between. CDR3 amino acids: CASSPQGSHGYTF. The CDR3 DNA sequence: TGTGCCAGCTCACCACAGGGGTCGCATGGCTACACCTTC.

The chain uses TRBV15 and TRBJ1-1; D unresolved. V was clipped by 7 bases and J by 4 bases, with 25 bases between them. In germline, CDR1 is LNHNV, CDR2 YYDKDF (reference sequence). This CDR3 is built from 17 residues. CDR3 DNA: TGTGCCACCACCCCAACGGGAACAGATTCTTGGTTCACTGAAGCTTTCTTT. Translating it yields CATTPTGTDSWFTEAFF.

This rearrangement joins TRBV27 to TRBJ1-6, with 9 nucleotides matching TRBD1. The V gene end was trimmed by 3 bases and the J gene end by 7 bases; junction bases not matched to a gene: 4. The CDR3 sequence is 15 residues long. The germline V gene encodes CDR1 MNHEY and CDR2 SMNVEV (reference sequence). For the CDR3, the DNA is TGTGCCAGCAGTTTCCACAGGGGGCAGAATTCACCCCTCCACTTT. Translation: CASSFHRGQNSPLHF.

V and J are TRBV6-1 and TRBJ2-1; TRBD2 aligns across 7 bases. V lost 3 bases and J lost 4; bases outside the gene matches: 0. The CDR3 spans 13 residues. The germline V gene encodes CDR1 MNHNS and CDR2 SASEGT. CDR3 bases: TGTGCCAGCAGTGAGCGGGGGTACAATGAGCAGTTCTTC. This translates into CASSERGYNEQFF.

This clone occurred once. The chain links TRBV5-6 to TRBJ2-2; 7 positions match TRBD1. CDR1 and CDR2 (germline): SGHDT, YYEEEE. CDR3 length: 17 residues. V trimming: 0 bases; J trimming: 0 bases; junction bases outside the gene matches: 5. The CDR3 DNA reads TGTGCCAGCAGCTTGGAACAGGGGCTTACGAACACCGGGGAGCTGTTTTTT. Its translation is CASSLEQGLTNTGELFF. Supplemented by reference TRBV5-6 and TRBJ2-2, the full variable domain reads DAGVTQSPTHLIKTRGQQVTLRCSPKSGHDTVSWYQQALGQGPQFIFQYYEEEERQRGNFPDRFSGHQFPNYSSELNVNALLLGDSALYLCASSLEQGLTNTGELFFGEGSRLTVL.

The gene calls are TRBV9 and TRBJ2-5; D remains unclear. Trimming stripped 4 bases from V and 5 bases from J, with 9 bases between. The CDR3 has 12 residues. The germline V gene has CDR1 SGDLS and CDR2 YYNGEE. CDR3 sequence reads: CASSPSSETQYF. Here the CDR3 DNA reads TGTGCCAGCAGCCCCTCTAGTGAGACCCAGTACTTC.

The chain employs TRBV6-2 or TRBV6-3 and TRBJ1-5; weak D call: TRBD1 (5 bases). Germline values: CDR1 MNHEY, CDR2 SVGEGT. This CDR3 is 15 amino acids long. V was cut by 5 bases and J by 0 bases, with 11 bases left in between. CDR3 nucleotide sequence: TGTGCCAGCAGTGACTACAGGCCTAGCAATCAGCCCCAGCATTTT. It yields the protein CASSDYRPSNQPQHF.

There are a few counts of this clone. The CDR3 coding sequence is TGTGCCAGCAGTGAACAGACAGAGCCCAATGAGCAGTTCTTC. It specifies CASSEQTEPNEQFF. This rearrangement joins TRBV2 to TRBJ2-1; D might be TRBD1 (5 bases). V lost 2 bases and J 6 bases, leaving 11 bases between the germline ends. The CDR3 extends over 14 amino acids. The germline V gene encodes CDR1 SNHLY and CDR2 FYNNEI.

This clone has only one observation. The V gene is TRBV7-2, the J gene TRBJ2-5, with D possibly matching TRBD1 (6 bases). V gave up 8 bases and J gave up 2 bases, with 9 bases separating them. The CDR3 covers 12 residues. Per germline, CDR1 SGHTA and CDR2 FQGNSA. The DNA of the CDR3 is TGTGCCAGCGGTCAGGGGCAAGAGACCCAGTACTTC. Translating it yields CASGQGQETQYF.

The chain has TRBV6-4 and TRBJ2-3, with a tentative D call TRBD1 (5 bases). CDR3 length: 15 amino acids. Germline V gene data show CDR1 as MRHNA and CDR2 as SNTAGT. Trimming stripped 4 bases from V and 6 bases from J, with 17 bases between. The CDR3 spells CASSVSPGIGDTQYF. CDR3 DNA: TGTGCCAGCAGTGTATCCCCAGGGATCGGCGATACGCAGTATTTT.

The V and J genes are TRBV4-2 and TRBJ2-7; D perhaps matches TRBD2 (5 bases). Germline V lookup: CDR1 LGHNA, CDR2 YNFKEQ. This CDR3 region has 14 residues. V was clipped by 4 bases and J by 1 base, with 11 bases between them. The CDR3 protein is CASSPGPGSYEQYF. For the CDR3, the DNA is TGTGCCAGCAGCCCCGGGCCGGGGTCCTACGAGCAGTACTTC.

This clone was detected a few times. The rearrangement uses TRBV2 and TRBJ2-2; 7 bases align to TRBD1. Germline values: CDR1 SNHLY, CDR2 FYNNEI. The V and J ends lost 6 bases and 4 bases, in that order; junction bases with no gene match: 8. The CDR3 runs 15 residues. CDR3 nucleotides: TGTGCCAGCAGAACAGACAGGGCGGGCACCGGGGAGCTGTTTTTT. It is translated as CASRTDRAGTGELFF.

The rearrangement joins TRBV5-1 to TRBJ1-3; D not certain. With 0 bases removed from V and 3 bases from J, the gap between germline ends came to 7 bases. CDR1 and CDR2 (germline): SGHRS, YFSETQ. The CDR3 covers 14 residues. Written as DNA, the CDR3 is TGCGCCAGCAGCTTGGATTCGGTTGGAAACACCATATATTTT. Its translation is CASSLDSVGNTIYF.

This clone was seen a few times. This sequence joins TRBV6-2 or TRBV6-3 and TRBJ2-7, with 10 bases lining up with TRBD1. The germline V gene has CDR1 MNHEY and CDR2 SVGEGT. The V gene end was trimmed by 0 bases and the J gene end by 5 bases; junction bases not matched to a gene: 1. The CDR3 has 14 amino acids. The CDR3 is CASSYSGTGDEQYF. The CDR3 bases are TGTGCCAGCAGTTACTCTGGGACAGGGGACGAGCAGTACTTC.

V gene TRBV18 combines with J gene TRBJ2-2; D not resolved. This CDR3 has 16 residues. Germline values: CDR1 KGHSH, CDR2 LQKENI. Trimming removed 3 bases at V and 0 bases at J, with 11 bases between. Here the CDR3 reads CASSPTLRTNTGELFF. The CDR3 region has the DNA TGTGCCAGCTCACCCACACTGCGGACGAACACCGGGGAGCTGTTTTTT. Supplemented by reference TRBV18 and TRBJ2-2, the full variable domain reads NAGVMQNPRHLVRRRGQEARLRCSPMKGHSHVYWYRQLPEEGLKFMVYLQKENIIDESGMPKERFSAEFPKEGPSILRIQQVVRGDSAAYFCASSPTLRTNTGELFFGEGSRLTVL.

The chain has TRBV6-5 and TRBJ1-2, with D uncertain. CDR3 length: 13 residues. Per germline, CDR1 MNHEY and CDR2 SVGAGI. V was shortened by 0 bases and J by 8 bases, with 10 bases between the two germline ends. The CDR3: CASSYSAGKGYTF. As DNA, the CDR3 is TGTGCCAGCAGTTACTCGGCGGGGAAGGGCTACACCTTC.

For this clone: One junction end disagrees with the germline gene, perhaps due to a read error. The CDR3 loop reads CAIKGQENYEQYF. CDR3 in DNA: TGTGCAATCAAGGGACAGGAAAACTACGAGCAGTACTTC. This chain connects TRBV10-3 to TRBJ2-7; 8 nucleotides align to TRBD1. The CDR3 extends over 13 amino acids. Germline V gene sequence: CDR1 ENHRY, CDR2 SYGVKD.

The rearrangement links TRBV7-2 to TRBJ1-2; TRBD1 aligns across 7 bases. CDR1 and CDR2 from the germline V gene are SGHTA and FQGNSA. The junction had 5 bases not matched to a gene; V was cut back by 5 bases and J by 5 bases. This CDR3 contains 13 residues. CDR3: CASSPGQTYGYTF. CDR3 bases: TGTGCCAGCAGCCCGGGACAGACATATGGCTACACCTTC.

The rearrangement links TRBV5-1 to TRBJ2-3, with 7 bases that match TRBD2. Trimming removed 2 bases from V and 2 bases from J; junction bases left unmatched: 8. Germline V gives CDR1 SGHRS, CDR2 YFSETQ. This CDR3 contains 16 residues. For the CDR3, the DNA is TGCGCCAGCAGCTTTTGGGCAGCGGGACCCACAGATACGCAGTATTTT. Its protein product is CASSFWAAGPTDTQYF.